The source of this T cell receptor (beta chain) is a study of cytomegalovirus exposure and HLA in healthy donors. Profiled with immunoSEQ multiplex PCR; TCRdb holds only in-frame clones, not every one. The data show approximately 170,000 clones, 85% seen once. The CDR3 has 12 amino acids. V gave up 6 bases and J gave up 4 bases, with 9 bases separating them. Per germline, CDR1 MNHEY and CDR2 SVGAGI. The sequence was collected from a young man in good health and CMV-seropositive. Specimen: PBMCs. V gene TRBV6-5 combines with J gene TRBJ2-5; perhaps TRBD2 as D (6 bases). CDR3 coding DNA: TGTGCCAGCAGCCGGGGAGGAGAGACCCAGTACTTC. Residues: CASSRGGETQYF.